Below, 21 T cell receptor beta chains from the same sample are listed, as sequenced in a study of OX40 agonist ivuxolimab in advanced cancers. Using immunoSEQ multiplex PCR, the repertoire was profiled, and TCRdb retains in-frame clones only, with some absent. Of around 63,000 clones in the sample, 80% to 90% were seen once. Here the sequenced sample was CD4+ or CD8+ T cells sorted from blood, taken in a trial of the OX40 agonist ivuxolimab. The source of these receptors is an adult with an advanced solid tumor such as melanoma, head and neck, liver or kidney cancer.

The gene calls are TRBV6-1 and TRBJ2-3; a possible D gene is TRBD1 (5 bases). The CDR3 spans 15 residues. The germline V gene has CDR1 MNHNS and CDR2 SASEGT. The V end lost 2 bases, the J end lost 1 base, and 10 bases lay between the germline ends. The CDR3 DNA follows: TGTGCCAGCAGTGAAATATCACAGGGCACAGATACGCAGTATTTT. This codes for CASSEISQGTDTQYF.

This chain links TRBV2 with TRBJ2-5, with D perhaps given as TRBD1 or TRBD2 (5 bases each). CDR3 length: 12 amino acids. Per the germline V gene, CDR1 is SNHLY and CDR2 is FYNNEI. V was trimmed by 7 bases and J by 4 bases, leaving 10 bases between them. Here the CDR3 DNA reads TGTGCCAGCACCGGGACGGGAGAGACCCAGTACTTC. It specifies CASTGTGETQYF.

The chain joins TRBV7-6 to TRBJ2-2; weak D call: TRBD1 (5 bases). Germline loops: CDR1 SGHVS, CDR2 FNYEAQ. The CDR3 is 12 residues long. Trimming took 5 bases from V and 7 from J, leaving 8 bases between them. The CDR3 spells CASSPQDGELFF. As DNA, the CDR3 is TGTGCCAGCAGCCCACAGGACGGGGAGCTGTTTTTT.

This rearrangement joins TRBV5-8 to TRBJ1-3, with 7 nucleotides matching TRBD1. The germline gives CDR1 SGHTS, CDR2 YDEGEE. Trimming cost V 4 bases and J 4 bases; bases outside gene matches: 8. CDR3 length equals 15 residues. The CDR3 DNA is TGTGCCAGCAGCCGGGACAGCGGAGGGGGAAACACCATATATTTT. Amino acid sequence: CASSRDSGGGNTIYF.

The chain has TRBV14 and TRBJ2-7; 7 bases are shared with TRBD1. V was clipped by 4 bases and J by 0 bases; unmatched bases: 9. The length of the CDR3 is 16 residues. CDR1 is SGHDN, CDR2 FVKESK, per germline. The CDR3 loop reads CASSLPDRTISYEQYF. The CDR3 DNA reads TGTGCCAGCAGCCTACCGGACAGGACCATCTCCTACGAGCAGTACTTC.

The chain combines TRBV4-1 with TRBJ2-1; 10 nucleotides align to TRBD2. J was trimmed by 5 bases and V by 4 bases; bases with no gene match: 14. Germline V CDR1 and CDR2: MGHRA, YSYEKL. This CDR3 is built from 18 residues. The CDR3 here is CASSLRIGEAGGNNEQFF. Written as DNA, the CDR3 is TGCGCCAGCAGCCTACGAATAGGGGAAGCGGGAGGGAACAATGAGCAGTTCTTC.

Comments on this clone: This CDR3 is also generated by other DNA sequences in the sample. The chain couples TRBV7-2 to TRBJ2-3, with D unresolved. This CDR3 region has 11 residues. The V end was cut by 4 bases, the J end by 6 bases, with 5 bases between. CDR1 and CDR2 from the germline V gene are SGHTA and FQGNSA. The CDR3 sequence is CASSSRDTQYF. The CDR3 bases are TGTGCCAGCAGCTCGAGGGATACGCAGTATTTT.

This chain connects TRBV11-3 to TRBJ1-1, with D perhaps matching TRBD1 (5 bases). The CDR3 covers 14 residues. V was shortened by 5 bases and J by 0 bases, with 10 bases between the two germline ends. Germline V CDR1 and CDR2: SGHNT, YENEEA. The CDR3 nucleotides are TGTGCCAGCAGCCCGGGACGGATGAACACTGAAGCTTTCTTT. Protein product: CASSPGRMNTEAFF. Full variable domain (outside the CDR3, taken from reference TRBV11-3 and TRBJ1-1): EAGVVQSPRYKIIEKKQPVAFWCNPISGHNTLYWYLQNLGQGPELLIRYENEEAVDDSQLPKDRFSAERLKGVDSTLKIQPAELGDSAVYLCASSPGRMNTEAFFGQGTRLTVV.

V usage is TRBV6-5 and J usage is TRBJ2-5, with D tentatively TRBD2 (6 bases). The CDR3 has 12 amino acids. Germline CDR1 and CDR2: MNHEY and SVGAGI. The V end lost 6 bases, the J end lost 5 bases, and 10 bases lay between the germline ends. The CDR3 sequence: CASSRLGETQYF. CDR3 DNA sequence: TGTGCCAGCAGCCGACTAGGGGAGACCCAGTACTTC.

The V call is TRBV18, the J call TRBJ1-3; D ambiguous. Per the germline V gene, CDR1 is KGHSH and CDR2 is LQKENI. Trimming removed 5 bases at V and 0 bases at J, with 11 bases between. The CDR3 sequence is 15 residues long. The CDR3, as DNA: TGTGCCAGCTCAGGAATGGGCTTCTCTGGAAACACCATATATTTT. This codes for CASSGMGFSGNTIYF.

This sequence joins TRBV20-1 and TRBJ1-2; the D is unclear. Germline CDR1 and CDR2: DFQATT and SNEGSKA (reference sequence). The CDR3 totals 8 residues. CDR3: CQPYGYTF. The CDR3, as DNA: TGCCAGCCGTATGGCTACACCTTC.

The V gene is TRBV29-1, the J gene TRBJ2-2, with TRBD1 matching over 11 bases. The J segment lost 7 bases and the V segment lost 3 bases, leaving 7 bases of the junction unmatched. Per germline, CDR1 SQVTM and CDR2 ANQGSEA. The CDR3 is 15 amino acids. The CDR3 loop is CSVDLGQGGYGELFF. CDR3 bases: TGCAGCGTTGATCTGGGACAGGGGGGTTACGGGGAGCTGTTTTTT.

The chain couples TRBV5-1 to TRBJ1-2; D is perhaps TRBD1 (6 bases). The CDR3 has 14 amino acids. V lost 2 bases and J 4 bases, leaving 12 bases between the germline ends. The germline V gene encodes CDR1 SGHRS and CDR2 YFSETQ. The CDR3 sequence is CASSFNREAYGYTF. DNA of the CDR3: TGCGCCAGCAGCTTCAACAGGGAGGCCTATGGCTACACCTTC.

CDR3 sequence reads: CASRPGTSAETQYF. The CDR3 DNA is TGTGCCAGCAGACCCGGGACTAGCGCGGAGACCCAGTACTTC. The chain has TRBV2 and TRBJ2-5, with TRBD2 matching over 10 bases. Germline trimming cut 6 bases from V and 5 bases from J; bases unmatched to any gene: 6. The CDR3 consists of 14 residues. Germline V CDR1 and CDR2: SNHLY, FYNNEI.

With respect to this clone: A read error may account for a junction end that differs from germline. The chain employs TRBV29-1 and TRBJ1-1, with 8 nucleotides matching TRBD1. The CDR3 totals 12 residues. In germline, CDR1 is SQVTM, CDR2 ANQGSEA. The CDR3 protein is CSAAQGGTGAFF. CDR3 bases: TGCAGCGCCGCACAGGGGGGCACTGGAGCTTTCTTT. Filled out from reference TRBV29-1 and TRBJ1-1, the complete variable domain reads SAVISQKPSRDICQRGTSLTIQCQVDSQVTMMFWYRQQPGQSLTLIATANQGSEATYESGFVIDKFPISRPNLTFSTLTVSNMSPEDSSIYLCSAAQGGTGAFFGQGTRLTVV.

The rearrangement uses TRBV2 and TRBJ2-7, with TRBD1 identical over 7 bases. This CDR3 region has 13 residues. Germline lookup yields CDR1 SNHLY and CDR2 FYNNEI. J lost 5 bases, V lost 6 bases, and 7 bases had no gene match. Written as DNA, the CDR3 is TGTGCCAGCAGGGTAACAGGGGTACACGAGCAGTACTTC. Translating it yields CASRVTGVHEQYF.

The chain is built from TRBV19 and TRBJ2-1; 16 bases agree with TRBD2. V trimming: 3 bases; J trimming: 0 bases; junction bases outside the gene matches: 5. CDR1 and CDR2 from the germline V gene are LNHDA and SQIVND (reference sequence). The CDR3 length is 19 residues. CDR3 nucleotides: TGTGCCAGTAGTATCTTGGGACTAGCGGGAGGGAGCTCCTACAATGAGCAGTTCTTC. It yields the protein CASSILGLAGGSSYNEQFF.

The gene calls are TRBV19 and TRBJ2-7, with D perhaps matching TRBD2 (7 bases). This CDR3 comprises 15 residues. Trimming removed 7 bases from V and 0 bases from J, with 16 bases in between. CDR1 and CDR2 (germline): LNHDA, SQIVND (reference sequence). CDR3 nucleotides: TGTGCCAGTAAGGCGGGGAGGGGGAGCTCCTACGAGCAGTACTTC. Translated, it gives CASKAGRGSSYEQYF. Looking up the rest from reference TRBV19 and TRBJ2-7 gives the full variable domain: DGGITQSPKYLFRKEGQNVTLSCEQNLNHDAMYWYRQDPGQGLRLIYYSQIVNDFQKGDIAEGYSVSREKKESFPLTVTSAQKNPTAFYLCASKAGRGSSYEQYFGPGTRLTVT.

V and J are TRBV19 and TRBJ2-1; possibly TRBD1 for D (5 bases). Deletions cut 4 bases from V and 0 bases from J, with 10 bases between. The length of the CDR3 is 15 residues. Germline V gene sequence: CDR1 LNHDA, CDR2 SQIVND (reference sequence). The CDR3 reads CASSKQVSSYNEQFF. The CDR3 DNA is TGTGCCAGTAGTAAACAGGTGAGCTCCTACAATGAGCAGTTCTTC.

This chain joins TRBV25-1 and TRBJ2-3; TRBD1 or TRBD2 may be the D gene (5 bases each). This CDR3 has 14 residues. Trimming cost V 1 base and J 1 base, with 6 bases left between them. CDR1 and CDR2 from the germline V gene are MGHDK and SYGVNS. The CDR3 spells CASSESGRTDTQYF. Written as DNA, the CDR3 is TGTGCCAGCAGTGAATCGGGGCGCACAGATACGCAGTATTTT. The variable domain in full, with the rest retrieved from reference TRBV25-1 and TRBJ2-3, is EADIYQTPRYLVIGTGKKITLECSQTMGHDKMYWYQQDPGMELHLIHYSYGVNSTEKGDLSSESTVSRIRTEHFPLTLESARPSHTSQYLCASSESGRTDTQYFGPGTRLTVL.

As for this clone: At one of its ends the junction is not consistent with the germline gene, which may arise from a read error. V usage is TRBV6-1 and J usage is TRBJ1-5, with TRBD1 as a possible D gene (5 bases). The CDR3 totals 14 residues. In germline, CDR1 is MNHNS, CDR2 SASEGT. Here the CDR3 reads CASREGVRYQPQHF. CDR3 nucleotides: TGTGCCAGCAGGGAAGGGGTGAGGTATCAGCCCCAGCATTTT.